Listed below are T cell receptor beta chains from one sample, sequenced in a study of T cell responses to AZD1222 COVID-19 vaccine. This table comes from immunoSEQ multiplex PCR, and its TCRdb copy is limited to in-frame clones, with some not included. The top ten clones hold 9.4% of a sample with 130,000 or so clones, approximately 83% of them seen once. The starting material was peripheral blood, obtained on day 0 of AZD1222 vaccination. These receptors were obtained from an adult in good health. The CDR3 runs from the conserved cysteine through the conserved F or W. D genes are given only for firm matches. Size is stated for part of the rows, as once, few or many counts, or as a class when the clone is expanded.

abundance	j_gene	v_gene	d_gene	CDR3nt	CDR3aa
NA	TRBJ1-1	TRBV7-2	TRBD1	TGTGCCAGCAGCTCCCCGGGCAGGGGGAAGGTCACTGAAGCTTTCTTT	CASSSPGRGKVTEAFF
once	TRBJ2-1	TRBV30	TRBD2	TGTGCCTGGAGTAAACTAGCGGGAGGGCCATCATACAATGAGCAGTTCTTC	CAWSKLAGGPSYNEQFF
NA	TRBJ2-2	TRBV7-8	TRBD2	TGTGCCAGCAGCTTTAGCGGGAGGGGGGAGCTGTTTTTT	CASSFSGRGELFF
once	TRBJ2-3	TRBV5-6	NA	TGTGCCAGCAGCCACCAGACAGAAGCGGGACAGAAAACAGATACGCAGTATTTT	CASSHQTEAGQKTDTQYF
NA	TRBJ2-2	TRBV5-4	NA	TGTGCCAGCAGCTCATCGACAGAAAGATTAACCGGGGAGCTGTTTTTT	CASSSSTERLTGELFF
NA	TRBJ1-1	TRBV11-2	TRBD1	TGTGCCAGCCGCAAACCCGGGACAGGGAACACTGAAGCTTTCTTT	CASRKPGTGNTEAFF
NA	TRBJ2-1	TRBV7-9	TRBD2	TGTGCCAGCGGCCGCGGGACTAATCCCAATGAGCAGTTCTTC	CASGRGTNPNEQFF
NA	TRBJ2-1	TRBV6-5	NA	TGTGCCAGCAGTCCGCACTTAGTATATGAGCAGTTCTTC	CASSPHLVYEQFF
NA	TRBJ2-7	TRBV2	TRBD2	TGTGCCAGCACGGGGACTAGCGGGTTCATCTACGAGCAGTACTTC	CASTGTSGFIYEQYF
NA	TRBJ1-1	TRBV5-1	TRBD1	TGCGCCAGCAGCTTTACAGGGGGCAACACTGAAGCTTTCTTT	CASSFTGGNTEAFF
NA	TRBJ2-7	TRBV29-1	TRBD2	TGCAGTGAAACTAGCGCGTACCGGGTCTACGAGCAGTACTTC	CSETSAYRVYEQYF
few	TRBJ2-2	TRBV29-1	NA	TGCAGCGTTGCGTACAACACCGGGGAGCTGTTTTTT	CSVAYNTGELFF
NA	TRBJ2-5	TRBV5-6	NA	TGTGCCAGCAGCTATCCTGTAGGGGGGCGAGAGACCCAGTACTTC	CASSYPVGGRETQYF
NA	TRBJ2-3	TRBV5-1	TRBD2	TGCGCCAGCAGCTCGGCAACGGGGGGAAACACAGATACGCAGTATTTT	CASSSATGGNTDTQYF
NA	TRBJ2-2	TRBV5-1	NA	TGCGCCAGCAGCTTGAATGACGGGCTAAGGGGGAAGGCCGGGGAGCTGTTTTTT	CASSLNDGLRGKAGELFF
NA	TRBJ1-6	TRBV6-5	TRBD1	TGTGCCAGCAGCAATCCGGGACAGGGACCTTCACCCCTCCACTTT	CASSNPGQGPSPLHF
NA	TRBJ1-5	TRBV30	TRBD1	TGTGCCTGGAGCCCTCCGACAGGGAATCAGCCCCAGCATTTT	CAWSPPTGNQPQHF
NA	TRBJ2-1	TRBV10-3	TRBD1	TGTGCCATCACCCCCCGCGAGGGGGCTTACAATGAGCAGTTCTTC	CAITPREGAYNEQFF
few	TRBJ2-5	TRBV4-3	NA	TGCGCCAGCAGCCAGGGACTCACTGAAGAGACCCAGTACTTC	CASSQGLTEETQYF
NA	TRBJ1-3	TRBV9	NA	TGTGCCAGCAGCGTAGGACCGGGTTCCGGAAACACCATATATTTT	CASSVGPGSGNTIYF
NA	TRBJ2-3	TRBV11-3	TRBD1	TGTGCCAGCAGCTTAGGAGGGGGCGTTGACACAGATACGCAGTATTTT	CASSLGGGVDTDTQYF
NA	TRBJ1-2	TRBV18	NA	TGTGCCAGCTCACCACCGGGCAGGGAGGGCTATGGCTACACCTTC	CASSPPGREGYGYTF
NA	TRBJ2-3	TRBV11-2	TRBD1	TGTGCCAGCAGCCAGGGACAGCACACAGATACGCAGTATTTT	CASSQGQHTDTQYF
NA	TRBJ1-2	TRBV30	TRBD1	TGTGCCTGGAGCGACGATACAGGGGACGGCTACACCTTC	CAWSDDTGDGYTF
few	TRBJ2-7	TRBV5-4	NA	TGTGCCAGCAGCTTGGGTCTCGAGCAGTACTTC	CASSLGLEQYF
NA	TRBJ2-6	TRBV2	NA	TGTGCCAGCAGTGAAGTGGGGGGCACCTCTGGGGCCAACGTCCTGACTTTC	CASSEVGGTSGANVLTF
NA	TRBJ1-1	TRBV30	NA	TGTGCCTGGAGTCGTGGAGGGGCTGAAGCTTTCTTT	CAWSRGGAEAFF
NA	TRBJ2-2	TRBV24-1	TRBD1	TGTGCCACCAGTGATTCCGGGACAGCGAACACCGGGGAGCTGTTTTTT	CATSDSGTANTGELFF
NA	TRBJ2-7	TRBV19	TRBD1	TGTGCCAGTAGTCCCGGACAGGCCTACGAGCAGTACTTC	CASSPGQAYEQYF
once	TRBJ2-5	TRBV5-1	NA	TGCGCCAGCAGCTTGGGACCCAGGGCAGAAGAGACCCAGTACTTC	CASSLGPRAEETQYF
NA	TRBJ1-3	TRBV5-1	TRBD1	TGCGCCAGCAGCTCCGACAGGGCGGATGGAAACACCATATATTTT	CASSSDRADGNTIYF